This TCR beta chain was recovered during a study (dated by TCRdb to 2016 to 2017). This clonotype was picked up a small number of times. The antigen it binds to is not known. The input lacks base qualities; no much larger clone sits a single base away. The V end loses 0 bases and the J end loses 3 bases, and a stretch of 3 bases separates them. CDR3 length: 13 amino acids, cysteine to phenylalanine. The entry retains the CDR3 DNA only, 39 bases that are in frame from base 1. The CDR1 and CDR2 encoded by the germline V gene are SGHTA and FQGNSA. Library method: RT-PCR. Sequencing relied on an Illumina MiSeq. Starting from the raw public reads, TCRdb applied fastp trimming at Q25, assembled clones with MiXCR and retained in-frame beta chains. Rows are unified per CDR3 protein, each entry keeping the most common DNA and genes. This sample comprises approximately 720,000 distinct CDR3 sequences, more than 13% of them detected only once. The ten largest account for around 3.3% of the sample.

This TCR derives from a female donor in good health, serving as a healthy control. The sample consisted of memory CD4+ T cells from blood. The rearranged chain carries TRBV7-2 and TRBJ1-5; the D gene identity is not certain. CDR3 sequence: CASSLAINQPQHF. The nucleotides read TGTGCCAGCAGCTTAGCTATCAATCAGCCCCAGCATTTT.